Below are 17 T cell receptor beta chains sequenced from a single sample in a study of blood T cells in healthy people across ages (dated by TCRdb to the mid-2010s). Libraries came from 5' RACE. The sequencer listed for this sample is Illumina HiSeq 2500. A second roughly 6 to 12 cycle PCR used a sample-barcoded 5' primer and a J-beta primer mix. In-frame beta chains were kept once TCRdb had trimmed the public reads at Q25 with fastp and called clones with MiXCR. Every CDR3 protein is listed once, alongside the most common genes and DNA of its rows. The sample table holds 650,000 to 800,000 distinct CDR3 sequences, of which 40% to 50% were seen once. About a fifth of the sample rests with the top ten. Sequencing was done on a sample of blood. These receptors were obtained from a man aged 60-69 years in good health.

The chain combines TRBV12-3 or TRBV12-4 with TRBJ2-5; possible D gene TRBD2, 7 bases. V gave up 4 bases and J gave up 11 bases, with 20 bases separating them. The length of the CDR3 is 14 residues. CDR3 nucleotide sequence: TGTGCCAGCAGTTCTGGGGGGGGGCACTATGAGCAGTACTTC. It specifies CASSSGGGHYEQYF.

V usage is TRBV7-2 and J usage is TRBJ2-5, with D perhaps assigned TRBD1 or TRBD2 (6 bases each). This CDR3 region has 15 residues. The germline CDR1 and CDR2 sequences are SGHTA and FQGNSA. V lost 4 bases to trimming and J lost 11 bases, with 23 bases between them. In DNA, the CDR3 is TGTGCCAGCAGCTCCAGGACAGTCCGGGGGAATGAGCAGTACTTC. It specifies CASSSRTVRGNEQYF.

The V gene is TRBV15, the J gene TRBJ2-7, with 14 bases lining up with TRBD2. J lost 3 bases, V lost 5 bases, and 3 bases had no gene match. The CDR3 covers 15 residues. The germline gives CDR1 LNHNV, CDR2 YYDKDF (reference sequence). CDR3 coding DNA: TGTGCCACCAGCCTGACTAGCGGGGGGGACTACGAGCAGTACTTC. It encodes CATSLTSGGDYEQYF.

V gene TRBV5-1 combines with J gene TRBJ2-5; TRBD2 agrees at 10 bases. V was clipped by 1 base and J by 1 base; unmatched bases: 4. The CDR3 has 16 residues. The V gene's germline CDR1 is SGHRS and CDR2 YFSETQ. The CDR3 DNA reads as TGCGCCAGCAGCTTGTCCCTAGCGGGGGCCCAAGAGACCCAGTACTTC. This gives the protein CASSLSLAGAQETQYF.

V usage is TRBV7-2 and J usage is TRBJ1-6; D remains ambiguous. CDR3 size: 14 residues. Germline-derived CDR1 and CDR2 are SGHTA and FQGNSA. V was cut by 5 bases and J by 6 bases, with 11 bases left in between. The CDR3 reads CASSPNGLNSPLHF. The CDR3 DNA reads TGTGCCAGCAGCCCGAACGGGCTTAATTCACCCCTCCACTTT.

This clonotype has at least ten counts. The V call is TRBV29-1, the J call TRBJ2-7, with 10 nucleotides matching TRBD1. This CDR3 has 13 amino acids. Germline CDR1 is SQVTM and CDR2 is ANQGSEA. The V and J ends lost 7 bases and 4 bases, in that order; junction bases with no gene match: 7. The CDR3 region has the DNA TGCAGCGCAAGGGACAGGGGCCAGTACGAGCAGTACTTC. It is translated as CSARDRGQYEQYF.

This chain uses TRBV15 with TRBJ2-3; D might be TRBD2 (6 bases). The CDR3 extends over 14 amino acids. From germline, CDR1 is LNHNV and CDR2 YYDKDF (reference sequence). V was clipped by 1 base and J by 5 bases, with 10 bases between them. The CDR3 nucleotides are TGTGCCACCAGCAGAGGTCAGGGACTAGATACGCAGTATTTT. Its translation: CATSRGQGLDTQYF.

This clonotype has a handful of counts. The V and J genes are TRBV24-1 and TRBJ2-1; 13 nucleotides line up with TRBD2. V trimming: 4 bases; J trimming: 9 bases; junction bases outside the gene matches: 11. The germline CDR1 and CDR2 sequences are KGHDR and SFDVKD. The CDR3 is 17 amino acids. CDR3 coding DNA: TGTGCCACCAGTGACATGACTAGCGGGGGGCTACATAGTGAGCAGTTCTTC. This gives the protein CATSDMTSGGLHSEQFF.

The rearrangement links TRBV7-8 to TRBJ1-6; D is ambiguous. The germline gives CDR1 SGHVS, CDR2 FQNEAQ. V was cut by 5 bases and J by 7 bases, with 15 bases left in between. The CDR3 is 15 amino acids. The CDR3 DNA is TGTGCCAGCAGCCTCTCGGACCGACTCAATTCACCCCTCCACTTT. This gives the protein CASSLSDRLNSPLHF.

The chain has TRBV6-4 and TRBJ2-7; 8 bases are shared with TRBD2. Germline loops: CDR1 MRHNA, CDR2 SNTAGT. The length of the CDR3 is 17 residues. After removal of 0 bases from V and 0 bases from J, the junction contained 7 bases not matched to a gene. CDR3 sequence reads: CASSDSSKRGPSYEQYF. The DNA of the CDR3 is TGTGCCAGCAGTGACTCGAGTAAGCGGGGGCCCTCCTACGAGCAGTACTTC.

The gene calls are TRBV20-1 and TRBJ2-5, with 10 bases that match TRBD2. The CDR3 consists of 15 residues. The V gene's germline CDR1 is DFQATT and CDR2 SNEGSKA (reference sequence). The V and J ends lost 1 base and 11 bases, in that order; junction bases with no gene match: 13. This CDR3 reads CSARVGSGGIGEQYF. The CDR3, as DNA: TGCAGTGCTAGAGTAGGTAGCGGGGGGATCGGTGAGCAGTACTTC.

The sample holds a few counts of this clonotype. The chain carries TRBV7-9 and TRBJ1-1, with D possibly TRBD1 on 5 matching bases. The V and J ends lost 5 bases and 6 bases respectively, with 19 bases between them. CDR1 and CDR2 (germline): SEHNR, FQNEAQ (reference sequence). The CDR3 extends over 15 amino acids. This CDR3 is CASSPSQVRLPEAFF. CDR3 in DNA: TGTGCCAGCAGCCCCTCACAGGTGAGACTTCCTGAAGCTTTCTTT. The entire variable domain, with the rest obtained from reference TRBV7-9 and TRBJ1-1, is as follows: DTGVSQNPRHKITKRGQNVTFRCDPISEHNRLYWYRQTLGQGPEFLTYFQNEAQLEKSRLLSDRFSAERPKGSFSTLEIQRTEQGDSAMYLCASSPSQVRLPEAFFGQGTRLTVV.

The chain joins TRBV6-6 to TRBJ2-2; no definite D call. V was cut by 6 bases and J by 6 bases, with 11 bases left in between. The CDR3 has 13 amino acids. Germline CDR1 MNHNY, CDR2 SVGAGI (reference sequence). The CDR3: CASRVGESGELFF. The CDR3 nucleotides read TGTGCCAGCAGAGTAGGAGAATCCGGGGAGCTGTTTTTT.

The V call is TRBV20-1, the J call TRBJ2-3; 7 nucleotides match TRBD2. CDR3 length: 11 residues. Looked up from germline, CDR1 is DFQATT and CDR2 is SNEGSKA (reference sequence). The CDR3 region has the DNA TGCAGGGCGGGGGGCACAGATACGCAGTATTTT. Its translation: CRAGGTDTQYF.

The chain combines TRBV27 with TRBJ1-1; a weak D match, TRBD1 (5 bases). The CDR3 spans 14 residues. V lost 3 bases, J lost 0 bases, and 8 bases lay in between. Germline assignment: CDR1 MNHEY and CDR2 SMNVEV (reference sequence). CDR3 nucleotide sequence: TGTGCCAGCAGTTTCGCAGGGCTGAACACTGAAGCTTTCTTT. Its protein is CASSFAGLNTEAFF.

This clonotype was seen at least ten times. The V call is TRBV27, the J call TRBJ2-4, with D uncertain. Germline lookup yields CDR1 MNHEY and CDR2 SMNVEV (reference sequence). The CDR3 length is 13 residues. The V end lost 5 bases, the J end lost 0 bases, and 5 bases lay between the germline ends. CDR3 residues: CASSPIAKNIQYF. CDR3 bases: TGTGCCAGCAGTCCCATAGCCAAAAACATTCAGTACTTC.

The chain recombines TRBV4-3 with TRBJ2-1; D unclear. Trimming stripped 0 bases from V and 9 bases from J, with 6 bases between. Germline CDR1 LGHNA, CDR2 YSLEER. The CDR3 extends over 12 amino acids. The CDR3 DNA sequence: TGCGCCAGCAGCCAAGATATCGGTGAGCAGTTCTTC. It translates to CASSQDIGEQFF.